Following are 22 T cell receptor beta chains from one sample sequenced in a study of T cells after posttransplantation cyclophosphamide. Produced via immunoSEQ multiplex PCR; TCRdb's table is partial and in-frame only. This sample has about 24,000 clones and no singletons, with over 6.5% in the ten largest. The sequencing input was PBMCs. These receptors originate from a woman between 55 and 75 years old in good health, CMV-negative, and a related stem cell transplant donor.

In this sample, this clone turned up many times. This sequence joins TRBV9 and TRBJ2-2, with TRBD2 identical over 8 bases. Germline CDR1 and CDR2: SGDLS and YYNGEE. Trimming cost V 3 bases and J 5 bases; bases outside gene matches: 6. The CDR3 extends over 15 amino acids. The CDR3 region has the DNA TGTGCCAGCAGCGATCAGGGACTAGGGACCGGGGAGCTGTTTTTT. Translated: CASSDQGLGTGELFF.

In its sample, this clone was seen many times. The CDR3 region is CASSLAQANEQYV. The CDR3 nucleotides read TGTGCCAGCAGCTTAGCACAGGCCAACGAGCAGTACGTC. V gene TRBV7-8 combines with J gene TRBJ2-7; tentatively, D is TRBD1 (5 bases). The V and J ends lost 0 bases and 5 bases respectively, with 8 bases between them. The germline V gene has CDR1 SGHVS and CDR2 FQNEAQ. The CDR3 runs to 13 residues.

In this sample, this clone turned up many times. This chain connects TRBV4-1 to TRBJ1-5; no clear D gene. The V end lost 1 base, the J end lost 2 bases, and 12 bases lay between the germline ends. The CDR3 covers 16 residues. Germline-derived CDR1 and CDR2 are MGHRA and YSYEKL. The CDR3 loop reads CASSQGSGGGNQPQHF. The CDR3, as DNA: TGCGCCAGCAGCCAAGGTTCCGGTGGTGGCAATCAGCCCCAGCATTTT.

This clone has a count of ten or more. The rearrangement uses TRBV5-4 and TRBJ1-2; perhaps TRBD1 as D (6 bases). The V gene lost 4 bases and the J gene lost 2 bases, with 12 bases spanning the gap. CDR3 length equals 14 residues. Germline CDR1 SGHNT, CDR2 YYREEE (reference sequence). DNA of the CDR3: TGTGCCAGCAGCCCTCAACAGGGCAACTATGGCTACACCTTC. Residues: CASSPQQGNYGYTF.

In DNA form, the CDR3 reads TGTGCCTCCGGGCGGGGGCCTGGAGATACGCAGTATTTT. Residues: CASGRGPGDTQYF. This chain uses TRBV6-5 with TRBJ2-3, with D possibly matching TRBD2 (7 bases). Germline CDR1 MNHEY, CDR2 SVGAGI. This CDR3 spans 13 amino acids. Trimming removed 11 bases from V and 5 bases from J, with 17 bases in between.

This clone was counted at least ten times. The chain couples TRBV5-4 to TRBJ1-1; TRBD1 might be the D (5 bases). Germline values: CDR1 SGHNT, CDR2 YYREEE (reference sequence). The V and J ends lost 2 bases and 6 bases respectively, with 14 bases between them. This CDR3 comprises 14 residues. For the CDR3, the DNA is TGTGCCAGCAGCTTATGGGGGGGAGGTGCTGAAGCTTTCTTT. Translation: CASSLWGGGAEAFF.

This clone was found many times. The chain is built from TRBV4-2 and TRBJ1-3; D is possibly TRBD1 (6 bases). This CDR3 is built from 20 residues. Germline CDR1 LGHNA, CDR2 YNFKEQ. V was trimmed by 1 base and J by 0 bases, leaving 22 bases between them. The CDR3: CASSQATPGRGHVSGNTIYF. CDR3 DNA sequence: TGTGCCAGCAGCCAAGCAACCCCAGGCAGGGGCCATGTCTCTGGAAACACCATATATTTT.

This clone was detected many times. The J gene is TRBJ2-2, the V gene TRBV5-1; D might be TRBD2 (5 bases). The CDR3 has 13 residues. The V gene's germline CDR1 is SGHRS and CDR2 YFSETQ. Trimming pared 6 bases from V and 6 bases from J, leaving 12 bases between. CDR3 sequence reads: CASNSGSPGELFF. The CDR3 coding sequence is TGCGCCAGCAATTCGGGGTCACCCGGGGAGCTGTTTTTT.

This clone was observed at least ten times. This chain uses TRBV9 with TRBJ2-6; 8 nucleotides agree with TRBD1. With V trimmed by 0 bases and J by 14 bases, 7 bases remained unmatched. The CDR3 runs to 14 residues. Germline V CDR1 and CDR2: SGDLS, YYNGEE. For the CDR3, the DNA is TGTGCCAGCAGCGTAGTAGGACAGGGCTCCTTCCTGACTTTC. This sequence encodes CASSVVGQGSFLTF.

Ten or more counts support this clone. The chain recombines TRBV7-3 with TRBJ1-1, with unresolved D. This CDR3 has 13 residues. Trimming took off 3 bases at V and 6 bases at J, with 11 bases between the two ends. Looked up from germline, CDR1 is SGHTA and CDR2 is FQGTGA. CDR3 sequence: CASSLTRESEAFF. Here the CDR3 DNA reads TGTGCCAGCAGCTTGACAAGGGAGTCTGAAGCTTTCTTT.

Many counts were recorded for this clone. The DNA of the CDR3 is TGTGCCAGCAGCCCCGGAGGGATGAACACTGAAGCTTTCTTT. Amino acid sequence: CASSPGGMNTEAFF. The chain couples TRBV7-2 to TRBJ1-1, with D uncertain. The CDR3 length is 14 residues. In germline, CDR1 is SGHTA, CDR2 FQGNSA. Trimming cost V 5 bases and J 0 bases, with 10 bases left between them. The whole variable domain, filled in from reference TRBV7-2 and TRBJ1-1, reads GAGVSQSPSNKVTEKGKDVELRCDPISGHTALYWYRQSLGQGLEFLIYFQGNSAPDKSGLPSDRFSAERTGGSVSTLTIQRTQQEDSAVYLCASSPGGMNTEAFFGQGTRLTVV.

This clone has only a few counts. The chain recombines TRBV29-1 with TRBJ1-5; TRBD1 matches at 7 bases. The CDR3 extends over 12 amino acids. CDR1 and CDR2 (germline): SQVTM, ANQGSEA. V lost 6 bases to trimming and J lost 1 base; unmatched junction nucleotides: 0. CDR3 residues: CSVRGSNQPQHF. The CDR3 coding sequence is TGCAGCGTCAGGGGGAGCAATCAGCCCCAGCATTTT.

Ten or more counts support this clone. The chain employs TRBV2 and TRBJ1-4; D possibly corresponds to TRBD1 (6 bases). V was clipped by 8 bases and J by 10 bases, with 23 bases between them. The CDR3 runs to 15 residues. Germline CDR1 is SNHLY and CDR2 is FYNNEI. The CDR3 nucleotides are TGTGCCAGCCTCCCACCCACAGGGTGGTCGGGAAAACTGTTTTTT. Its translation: CASLPPTGWSGKLFF.

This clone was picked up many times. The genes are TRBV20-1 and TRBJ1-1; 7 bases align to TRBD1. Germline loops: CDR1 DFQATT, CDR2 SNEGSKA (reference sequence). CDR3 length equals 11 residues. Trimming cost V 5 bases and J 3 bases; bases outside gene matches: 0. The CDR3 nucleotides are TGCAGTGCTGACAGGGACACTGAAGCTTTCTTT. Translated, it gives CSADRDTEAFF.

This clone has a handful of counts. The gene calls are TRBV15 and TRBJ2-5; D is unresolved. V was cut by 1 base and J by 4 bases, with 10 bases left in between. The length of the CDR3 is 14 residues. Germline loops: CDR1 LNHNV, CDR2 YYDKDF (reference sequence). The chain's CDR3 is CATSRAPLIETQYF. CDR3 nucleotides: TGTGCCACCAGCAGAGCCCCCCTTATAGAGACCCAGTACTTC.

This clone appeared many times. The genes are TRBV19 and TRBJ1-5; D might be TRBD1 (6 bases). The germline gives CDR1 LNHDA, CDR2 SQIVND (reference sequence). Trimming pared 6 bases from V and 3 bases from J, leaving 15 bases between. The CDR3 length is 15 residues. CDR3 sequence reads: CASRTTGTLNQPQHF. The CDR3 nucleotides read TGTGCCAGTAGAACAACCGGGACACTCAATCAGCCCCAGCATTTT.

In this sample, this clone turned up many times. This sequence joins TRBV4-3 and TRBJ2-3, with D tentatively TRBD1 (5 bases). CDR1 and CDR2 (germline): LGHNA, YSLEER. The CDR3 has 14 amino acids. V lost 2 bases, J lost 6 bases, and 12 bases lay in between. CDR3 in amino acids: CASSQRVKGDTQYF. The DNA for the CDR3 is TGCGCCAGCAGCCAACGGGTTAAGGGGGATACGCAGTATTTT.

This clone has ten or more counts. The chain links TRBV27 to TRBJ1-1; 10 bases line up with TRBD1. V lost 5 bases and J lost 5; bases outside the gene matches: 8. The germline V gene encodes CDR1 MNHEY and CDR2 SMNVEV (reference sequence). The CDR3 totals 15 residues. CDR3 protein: CASSPIGQGGTEAFF. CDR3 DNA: TGTGCCAGCAGTCCTATCGGACAGGGGGGGACTGAAGCTTTCTTT.

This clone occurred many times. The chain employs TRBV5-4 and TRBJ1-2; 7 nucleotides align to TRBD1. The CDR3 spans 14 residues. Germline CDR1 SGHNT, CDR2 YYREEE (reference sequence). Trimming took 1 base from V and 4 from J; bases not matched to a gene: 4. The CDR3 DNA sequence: TGTGCCAGCAGCTTGCGAGGGGGCGGCTATGGCTACACCTTC. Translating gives CASSLRGGGYGYTF.

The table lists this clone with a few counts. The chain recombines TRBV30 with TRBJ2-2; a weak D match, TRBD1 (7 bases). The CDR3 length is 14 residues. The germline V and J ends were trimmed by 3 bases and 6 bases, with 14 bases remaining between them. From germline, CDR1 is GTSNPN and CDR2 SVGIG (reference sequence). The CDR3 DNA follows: TGTGCCTGGAGAGTAGGCAGGGGGGCCGGGGAGCTGTTTTTT. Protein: CAWRVGRGAGELFF.

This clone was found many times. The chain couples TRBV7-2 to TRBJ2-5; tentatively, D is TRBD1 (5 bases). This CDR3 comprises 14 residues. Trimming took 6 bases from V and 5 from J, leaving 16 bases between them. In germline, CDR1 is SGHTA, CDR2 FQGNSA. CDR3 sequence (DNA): TGTGCCAGCAGTCCGGCTGGGGCAGAGGAGACCCAGTACTTC. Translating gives CASSPAGAEETQYF.

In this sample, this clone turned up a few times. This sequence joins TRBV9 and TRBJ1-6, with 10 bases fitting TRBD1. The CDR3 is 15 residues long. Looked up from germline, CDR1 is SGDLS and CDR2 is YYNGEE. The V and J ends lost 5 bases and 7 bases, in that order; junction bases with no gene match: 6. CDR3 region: CASRDGQGENSPLHF. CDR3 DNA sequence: TGTGCCAGCAGAGACGGACAGGGGGAGAATTCACCCCTCCACTTT.